The 25 T cell receptor beta chains given below trace back to one sample, sequenced in a study of cytomegalovirus exposure and HLA in healthy donors. The PCR had 60 Vbeta and 13 Jbeta primers. The data were produced by immunoSEQ multiplex PCR, yet TCRdb's version contains in-frame clones alone and is incomplete. The sample includes 100,000 to 150,000 clones, 60% to 80% of them seen just once. The material sequenced was PBMCs. The source is a man aged 50-60 years in good health and CMV-seropositive.

V usage is TRBV6-5 and J usage is TRBJ2-1; D perhaps matches TRBD2 (7 bases). The CDR3 covers 15 residues. In germline, CDR1 is MNHEY, CDR2 SVGAGI. V lost 6 bases and J 10 bases, leaving 22 bases between the germline ends. In nucleotides, the CDR3 is TGTGCCAGCAGGCCCCACCGCGGGGGCGGGATGGAGCAGTTCTTC. Amino acids: CASRPHRGGGMEQFF.

The V call is TRBV29-1, the J call TRBJ2-1, with D possibly being TRBD2 (5 bases). With 7 bases removed from V and 10 bases from J, the gap between germline ends came to 11 bases. The CDR3 is 10 amino acids. CDR1 and CDR2 from the germline V gene are SQVTM and ANQGSEA. The DNA for the CDR3 is TGCAGCGGACGGGGATCCGAGCAGTTCTTC. Translated, it gives CSGRGSEQFF.

The rearrangement joins TRBV4-2 to TRBJ2-5, with a tentative D call TRBD1 (6 bases). The J call may be incorrect, as the DNA end agrees better with TRBJ2-7. The CDR3 loop spans 12 amino acids. Looked up from germline, CDR1 is LGHNA and CDR2 is YNFKEQ. The CDR3 sequence: CASSRGGYEQYF. CDR3 DNA sequence: TGTGCCAGCAGCCGAGGGGGTTACGAGCAGTACTTC.

This clone was recorded only once. The genes are TRBV2 and TRBJ1-1; 7 bases agree with TRBD1. The V segment lost 4 bases and the J segment 1 base; nucleotides outside the gene matches: 6. The CDR3 sequence is 15 residues long. Per germline, CDR1 SNHLY and CDR2 FYNNEI. The CDR3 coding sequence is TGTGCCAGCAGTGGGCAAGGGACAGCGAACACTGAAGCTTTCTTT. This translates into CASSGQGTANTEAFF.

This chain links TRBV27 with TRBJ1-5, with D uncertain. The length of the CDR3 is 14 residues. The V and J ends lost 6 bases and 5 bases respectively, with 14 bases between them. Per germline, CDR1 MNHEY and CDR2 SMNVEV (reference sequence). CDR3 DNA sequence: TGTGCCAGCAGCACAAGCGGGTACGATCAGCCCCAGCATTTT. Its translation is CASSTSGYDQPQHF.

The gene calls are TRBV13 and TRBJ2-3; 7 positions match TRBD2. V shed 3 bases and J 0 bases; nucleotides not matched to a gene: 6. This CDR3 comprises 16 residues. Germline-derived CDR1 and CDR2 are PRHDT and FYEKMQ (reference sequence). In DNA form, the CDR3 reads TGTGCCAGCAGCTTCGGGAGGCGGCCTAGCACAGATACGCAGTATTTT. Translating gives CASSFGRRPSTDTQYF.

This chain links TRBV7-9 with TRBJ1-2, with D possibly TRBD1 on 5 matching bases. Trimming took off 5 bases at V and 2 bases at J, with 15 bases between the two ends. This CDR3 region has 15 residues. CDR1 is SEHNR, CDR2 FQNEAQ, per germline (reference sequence). The CDR3 DNA is TGTGCCAGCAGCCCGGGGGGACTTCTGAACTATGGCTACACCTTC. Translating gives CASSPGGLLNYGYTF.

V and J are TRBV27 and TRBJ2-6; tentatively, D is TRBD1 (6 bases). V lost 5 bases and J 2 bases, leaving 13 bases between the germline ends. The CDR3 has 16 amino acids. Per the germline V gene, CDR1 is MNHEY and CDR2 is SMNVEV (reference sequence). CDR3 DNA: TGTGCCAGCAGTCCGATAGGACAGCCTGGGGCCAACGTCCTGACTTTC. The encoded protein is CASSPIGQPGANVLTF.

The chain employs TRBV7-9 and TRBJ2-2, with 10 bases that match TRBD2. The V segment lost 4 bases and the J segment 6 bases; nucleotides outside the gene matches: 17. Germline V gene sequence: CDR1 SEHNR, CDR2 FQNEAQ (reference sequence). CDR3 length: 19 residues. The CDR3 sequence is CASSSSGGSGLAASGELFF. The CDR3 nucleotides read TGTGCCAGCAGCTCCTCGGGGGGCTCAGGACTAGCGGCTTCCGGGGAGCTGTTTTTT.

This chain connects TRBV27 to TRBJ2-7, with D perhaps TRBD1 (6 bases). Germline V gives CDR1 MNHEY, CDR2 SMNVEV (reference sequence). V dropped 5 bases and J dropped 0 bases, with 11 bases sitting between them. The CDR3 has 14 amino acids. Written as DNA, the CDR3 is TGTGCCAGCAGTGGGGGCCTACCCTCCTACGAGCAGTACTTC. Protein sequence: CASSGGLPSYEQYF.

The chain employs TRBV9 and TRBJ2-3, with D possibly being TRBD2 (7 bases). Trimming pared 0 bases from V and 4 bases from J, leaving 18 bases between. CDR3 length: 17 amino acids. From germline, CDR1 is SGDLS and CDR2 YYNGEE. As DNA, the CDR3 is TGTGCCAGCAGCGTAGGGGGGGGGCCTCTCGTGCCAGATACGCAGTATTTT. It codes for CASSVGGGPLVPDTQYF. Variable domain in full (rest from reference TRBV9 and TRBJ2-3): DSGVTQTPKHLITATGQRVTLRCSPRSGDLSVYWYQQSLDQGLQFLIQYYNGEERAKGNILERFSAQQFPDLHSELNLSSLELGDSALYFCASSVGGGPLVPDTQYFGPGTRLTVL.

This clone has a handful of counts. V usage is TRBV5-1 and J usage is TRBJ1-2; weak D call: TRBD1 (6 bases). V was cut by 3 bases and J by 1 base, with 13 bases left in between. CDR1 and CDR2 (germline): SGHRS, YFSETQ. This CDR3 has 15 amino acids. CDR3 nucleotides: TGCGCCAGCAGCTCCACGACAGGCCGTAACTATGGCTACACCTTC. Residues: CASSSTTGRNYGYTF. Based on the CDR3 plus reference TRBV5-1 and TRBJ1-2, the full variable domain is KAGVTQTPRYLIKTRGQQVTLSCSPISGHRSVSWYQQTPGQGLQFLFEYFSETQRNKGNFPGRFSGRQFSNSRSEMNVSTLELGDSALYLCASSSTTGRNYGYTFGSGTRLTVV.

This clone was counted once. CDR3 residues: CASSLMTGNMNTEAFF. In DNA form, the CDR3 reads TGTGCCAGCAGCCTGATGACAGGGAACATGAACACTGAAGCTTTCTTT. The chain has TRBV5-6 and TRBJ1-1; 7 nucleotides agree with TRBD1. In germline, CDR1 is SGHDT, CDR2 YYEEEE. Unmatched junction bases numbered 9, after V lost 4 bases and J lost 0 bases. The CDR3 is 16 amino acids.

This chain uses TRBV19 with TRBJ2-7; possible D gene TRBD2, 6 bases. Per germline, CDR1 LNHDA and CDR2 SQIVND (reference sequence). The CDR3 sequence is 15 residues long. V was pared by 2 bases and J by 1 base, with 12 bases between. CDR3 in amino acids: CASSILREDSYEQYF. The DNA for the CDR3 is TGTGCCAGTAGTATATTGAGGGAGGATTCCTACGAGCAGTACTTC.

The chain has TRBV9 and TRBJ2-3; tentatively, D is TRBD2 (6 bases). The germline gives CDR1 SGDLS, CDR2 YYNGEE. Trimming took 4 bases from V and 1 from J, leaving 16 bases between them. The CDR3 spans 16 residues. The CDR3 loop is CASSLALASGTDTQYF. The CDR3 DNA is TGTGCCAGCAGCCTCGCCCTAGCGAGCGGCACAGATACGCAGTATTTT.

This chain connects TRBV6-1 to TRBJ1-1; D possibly corresponds to TRBD1 (5 bases). Germline CDR1 and CDR2: MNHNS and SASEGT. The CDR3 totals 12 residues. With 2 bases removed from V and 5 bases from J, the gap between germline ends came to 6 bases. CDR3 in amino acids: CASSEQGTEAFF. CDR3 in DNA: TGTGCCAGCAGTGAACAGGGTACTGAAGCTTTCTTT.

The V gene is TRBV9, the J gene TRBJ1-4; maybe TRBD1 (5 bases). Germline CDR1 SGDLS, CDR2 YYNGEE. With 3 bases removed from V and 14 bases from J, the gap between germline ends came to 23 bases. CDR3 length: 15 residues. Here the CDR3 DNA reads TGTGCCAGCAGCGCCTACCCGACAGCACTTGGGGGGCTGTTTTTT. It specifies CASSAYPTALGGLFF.

This clone was seen a few times. The chain couples TRBV2 to TRBJ1-2, with a possible D match to TRBD1 (6 bases). V was clipped by 2 bases and J by 4 bases, with 17 bases between them. The CDR3 runs to 16 residues. The germline CDR1 and CDR2 sequences are SNHLY and FYNNEI. The DNA of the CDR3 is TGTGCCAGCAGTGAAAATCGGGACACGGTCCTCTATGGCTACACCTTC. It translates to CASSENRDTVLYGYTF.

This chain joins TRBV11-3 and TRBJ2-3; TRBD2 matches 10 bases. Germline V CDR1 and CDR2: SGHNT, YENEEA. The CDR3 extends over 17 amino acids. V gave up 4 bases and J gave up 0 bases; unmatched junction bases: 7. In nucleotides, the CDR3 is TGTGCCAGCAGCTCTCCTAGCGGGGGCCCTAGCACAGATACGCAGTATTTT. It specifies CASSSPSGGPSTDTQYF.

The CDR3 nucleotides read TGCGCCAGCAGCTTGATCCCGGGACTAGCGGTCCAAGAGACCCAGTACTTC. Its translation: CASSLIPGLAVQETQYF. J is TRBJ2-5 and V is TRBV5-1; TRBD2 agrees at 11 bases. CDR1 SGHRS and CDR2 YFSETQ come from the germline V gene. J lost 1 base, V lost 1 base, and 6 bases had no gene match. The length of the CDR3 is 17 residues.

The rearrangement joins TRBV4-1 to TRBJ1-6; 9 positions agree with TRBD1. Looked up from germline, CDR1 is MGHRA and CDR2 is YSYEKL. With 0 bases clipped from V and 8 bases from J, the junction kept 5 bases outside the gene matches. CDR3 length: 16 residues. The CDR3 spells CASSQDWDREYSPLHF. The CDR3 nucleotides read TGCGCCAGCAGCCAAGATTGGGACAGGGAGTATTCACCCCTCCACTTT.

The V and J genes are TRBV5-1 and TRBJ1-1; D gene uncertain. CDR1 and CDR2 from the germline V gene are SGHRS and YFSETQ. Trimming took off 1 base at V and 4 bases at J, with 8 bases between the two ends. The CDR3 loop spans 13 amino acids. The CDR3 loop reads CASSLYFGTEAFF. CDR3 in DNA: TGCGCCAGCAGCTTGTACTTCGGCACTGAAGCTTTCTTT.

The chain carries TRBV28 and TRBJ2-7; TRBD1 matches 9 bases. Per the germline V gene, CDR1 is MDHEN and CDR2 is SYDVKM. This CDR3 is built from 14 residues. Trimming at V came to 8 bases and at J to 9 bases, leaving 14 bases not matched to a gene. The CDR3 loop is CASASSAGTGPQYF. In nucleotides, the CDR3 is TGTGCCAGCGCCTCTTCGGCCGGGACAGGGCCGCAGTACTTC.

This sequence joins TRBV7-9 and TRBJ2-7, with 8 bases identical to TRBD2. V shed 1 base and J 0 bases; nucleotides not matched to a gene: 5. CDR3 length: 16 residues. CDR1 and CDR2 from the germline V gene are SEHNR and FQNEAQ (reference sequence). The CDR3 nucleotides read TGTGCCAGCAGCTTAGTGACTACTAGCGGCTCCTACGAGCAGTACTTC. This translates into CASSLVTTSGSYEQYF.

DNA for the CDR3: TGTGCCAGCAGTGTCGGTAGAGTGGGCACAGATACGCAGTATTTT. This encodes CASSVGRVGTDTQYF. The J gene is TRBJ2-3, the V gene TRBV6-1; D not certain. Germline CDR1 and CDR2: MNHNS and SASEGT. The CDR3 sequence is 15 residues long. V gave up 4 bases and J gave up 1 base, with 12 bases separating them.